This T cell receptor (beta chain) was identified during a study of cytomegalovirus exposure and HLA in healthy donors (TCRdb year 2017). In the study overall: An earlier analysis of approximately 590 of the donors reported about 250 Gb of sequence data and more than 90 million unique TCR beta sequences from roughly 200 million T cells. Roughly 300 gigabases of sequencing data and approximately 93 million unique TCR sequences were included in an early release covering roughly 700 HLA-typed donors. Of the 300 to 500 genotyped donors, approximately 81% were placed in the genetic ancestry cluster associated with self-reported Caucasian donors. The study aimed to test whether signatures of past pathogen exposure could be identified by cataloging public T cell receptors. The T cell repertoires of several hundred subjects were profiled by immunosequencing and related to cytomegalovirus serostatus. Along with the roughly 700-subject first cohort, a separate validation cohort of about 110 different subjects was used. To predict cytomegalovirus infection status, the study combined high-throughput TCR immunosequencing, statistical association of individual TCRs with disease status, and machine learning. A later analysis re-analyzed previously published TCR beta repertoires from 650 to 800 donors and added high-resolution HLA genotyping to study TCR occurrence patterns. In the later analysis, no new phenotypic data were used to find candidate immune exposures; instead, reliance was placed on TCR beta sequences and their occurrence across donors. An earlier analysis of around 540 of the donors applied high-throughput TCR beta sequencing to assess whether each TCR beta V gene segment acted as functional or pseudogenic. Alongside the repertoire data, information on donor age, sex, ethnicity and CMV serostatus was compiled. Genome-wide SNP genotypes for about 60% of the roughly 700 donors were used in a later genetic analysis, which treated that subset as a discovery cohort. All discovery cohort repertoires had been generated on a single sequencing platform. Both class I and class II loci were covered by HLA typing, at four-digit resolution. The number of donors typed differed by locus, with roughly 620-640 for A, B, C, DRB1 and DQB1, roughly 550 for DQA1, 600 to 610 for DPA1, and about 450 for DPB1. Five DR-DQ haplotypes were handled as single units for association and clustering, since linkage in the cohort was strong. Among 300 to 500 genotyped donors of the cohort, an average of around 220,000 unique TCR beta nucleotide sequences was sequenced per donor, of which about 20% were non-productive.

The cohort comprised 710 or so healthy bone marrow donors. All cohort members were sampled while nominally healthy, although unrecorded immune exposures were likely present. The donor tested CMV seronegative, placing the donor among the 352 seronegative members of the cohort. Each donor provided a peripheral blood sample, and peripheral blood mononuclear cells were used for TCR beta sequencing. Genomic DNA was extracted from the blood cell samples with the Qiagen DNeasy Blood Extraction Kit. Taken from the germline V gene, the CDR1 and CDR2 loops are MNHEY and SVGAGI. At the junction V is shortened by 2 bases and J by 1 base, with 9 bases in between. There are 15 amino acids in the CDR3, from cysteine to phenylalanine inclusive. Just CDR3 DNA is preserved here, 45 bases in frame from base 1. What the authors observed across the whole study: The only immune exposure information available for the cohort was CMV serostatus. A later analysis found that most CMV-associated TCR beta chains appeared HLA-restricted, with HLA associations seemingly driven largely by CMV exposure. In a later analysis, the rate of TCR association differed among HLA loci, with DRB1 alleles having the most associated TCRs and HLA-C alleles having the fewest. Because HLA typing was missing for some donors at each locus, association tests included only the typed subset. At a false discovery rate of 0.05, a later analysis linked 16,951 TCR beta sequences to specific HLA alleles. In vitro tests confirmed that a few of the cytomegalovirus-associated TCR beta chains recognize cytomegalovirus antigens. In an earlier analysis of fewer than 750 of the donors, most TCR beta V segments were observed in productive rearrangements about 90% or about 30% of the time, broadly matching IMGT annotations. In a later analysis, HLA-associated TCR beta chains showed more clonal expansion and lower generation probabilities than non-associated chains that were equally common. A group of highly shared sequence variants was considered likely to be a technical artifact of the sequencing pipeline. A total of roughly 160 TCR beta chains were listed by the study as associated with cytomegalovirus. It was suggested by the authors that the approach could potentially be generalized to other disease states and immunological phenotypes. This cohort had only TCR beta chains sequenced, and the lack of alpha or paired-chain data limited which features could be detected. Linkage disequilibrium might explain the correlated functional status among segregating V segments, but an unknown experimental factor could not be excluded. Because counts were too low, seventeen rarely observed V segments, including chromosome 9 orphons, were excluded from the earlier analysis of 500 to 700 of the donors. Across donors, most TCR sequences were observed very rarely, whereas some public TCRs were present in many individuals. In a later genetic analysis, a missense DCLRE1C variant was associated with V-gene and J-gene trimming of TCR beta chains, and the association was replicated in an independent cohort. A further reported finding was that TCR beta sequences accurately predicted the HLA-A and HLA-B alleles for most subjects in the first cohort. The classifier was reported to diagnose cytomegalovirus status with high specificity and sensitivity in both the original and validation cohorts. Some IMGT-functional V segments, including TRBV6-2 and TRBV6-3, could not be told apart with the 87-base-pair reads, so those segments were excluded. The presence/absence analyses assumed that sequencing depth was roughly uniform across donors, and that assumption may not be true. Strong co-occurrence of HLA alleles, especially DR and DQ, made assigning TCR associations to individual alleles difficult. According to a later analysis, parvovirus B19, influenza, CMV and Epstein-Barr virus appeared linked to several top co-occurrence clusters. A later genetic analysis reported fewer N-insertions in productive TCRs among donors in an Asian-associated ancestry cluster than the roughly 670-donor mean.

On this clone: What antigen it recognizes has not been identified. Base quality data are lacking; no much larger clone is found one base away.

The method was the immunoSEQ multiplex PCR assay. A mixture of 60 forward primers for TCR Vbeta segments and 13 reverse primers for TCR Jbeta segments was used in the multiplex PCR. A multiplex PCR assay on genomic DNA amplified the CDR3 region of rearranged TCR beta genes. Amplified TCR beta libraries were sequenced as 87-base-pair reads on the Illumina HiSeq System. Per the original workflow: In a later analysis, 70 million to 95 million unique TCR beta chains were counted across the 690 or so repertoires, and around 10 million of these chains were shared by at least two donors. Raw reads were error-corrected and collapsed into unique sequences with a nearest-neighbor algorithm that merged closely related sequences to remove PCR and sequencing errors. V, D and J gene segments were assigned by aligning CDR3 sequences to IMGT reference sequences. Each retained sequence needed at least a six-nucleotide match to both a V gene segment and a J gene segment. Rearrangements were called productive when the CDR3 lacked stop codons and stayed in frame with V and J; all others were non-productive. Following IMGT convention, CDR3 was defined as the stretch from the second conserved V-encoded cysteine up to the conserved J-encoded phenylalanine. Sequences without an unambiguous match to a single V gene segment were excluded from the earlier analysis of a few hundred of the donors. In an earlier analysis of several hundred of the donors, a V segment was called functional when productive rearrangements were above 56.7%, and segregating when the standard deviation between donors exceeded 5%. A statistical classification framework was developed to diagnose cytomegalovirus status using the catalog of TCR beta chain sequences. A later analysis assigned V and J genes by comparing TCR nucleotide sequences with IMGT/GENE-DB human TR gene sequences. In a later analysis, CDR3 sequences and most-parsimonious VDJ recombination scenarios were assigned using the TCRdist pipeline. In a later analysis, each TCR beta chain was defined by its CDR3 amino acid sequence together with its V-gene family, and reads without a unique V-gene family were excluded. To address suspected cross-contamination and a sequencing artifact, a later analysis removed approximately 590 highly shared, low-generation-probability nucleotide sequences. For each public chain, a later analysis derived a clonal expansion index from normalized ranks of inferred template counts within each repertoire. Generation probabilities in a later analysis came from a VDJ recombination model fitted to out-of-frame rearrangements, and those results were checked against IGoR. A later analysis scored TCR-TCR, TCR-HLA and TCR-CMV co-occurrence with hypergeometric tests, applying a repertoire-size bias correction to TCR pairs. To estimate false discovery rates, a later analysis permuted the HLA or CMV assignments 20 times. In a later analysis, co-occurring TCRs were grouped using DBSCAN, and TCRdist sequence similarity was added for clustering within HLA-allele-positive subsets. Repertoires with fewer than 30,000 or more than 120,000 public chains, plus five repertoires with anomalous nucleotide sharing, were excluded from co-occurrence clustering. TCRdb carries this immuneACCESS record with in-frame sequences only. Its versions omit some clonotypes, under half of them owing to an unresolved V gene in the studies checked, with the rest unexplained. V and J calls and clone size follow that table, whereas D and trimming were derived from the DNA. The table for this sample lists around 100,000 clones; about 88% of them were counted only once. The top ten clonotypes cover 2.1% of the sample.

The clonotype comes from a man in his late teens or twenties in good health and CMV-seronegative. The V gene is TRBV6-5 and the J gene is TRBJ1-3; the D gene identity is not certain. Sequenced material: PBMCs. The CDR3 region: CASSYTQVSGNTIYF. The nucleotides read TGTGCCAGCAGTTACACCCAGGTTTCTGGAAACACCATATATTTT.